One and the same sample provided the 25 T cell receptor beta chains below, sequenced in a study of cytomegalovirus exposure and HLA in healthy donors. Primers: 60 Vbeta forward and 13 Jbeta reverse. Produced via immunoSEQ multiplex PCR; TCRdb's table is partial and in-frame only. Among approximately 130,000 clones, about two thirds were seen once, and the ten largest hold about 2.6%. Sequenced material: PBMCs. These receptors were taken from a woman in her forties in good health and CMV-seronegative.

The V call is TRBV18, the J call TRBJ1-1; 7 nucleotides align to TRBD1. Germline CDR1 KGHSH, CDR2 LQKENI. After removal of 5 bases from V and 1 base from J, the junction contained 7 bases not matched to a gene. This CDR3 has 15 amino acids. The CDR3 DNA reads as TGTGCCAGCTCATCACAGGGGAGGCAGAACACTGAAGCTTTCTTT. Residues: CASSSQGRQNTEAFF.

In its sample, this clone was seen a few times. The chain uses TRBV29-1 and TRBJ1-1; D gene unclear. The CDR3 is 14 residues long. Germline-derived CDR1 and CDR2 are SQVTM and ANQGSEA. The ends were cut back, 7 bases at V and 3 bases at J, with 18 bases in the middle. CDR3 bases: TGCAGCGCTTTAGGCAGGCAGACGGACACTGAAGCTTTCTTT. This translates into CSALGRQTDTEAFF.

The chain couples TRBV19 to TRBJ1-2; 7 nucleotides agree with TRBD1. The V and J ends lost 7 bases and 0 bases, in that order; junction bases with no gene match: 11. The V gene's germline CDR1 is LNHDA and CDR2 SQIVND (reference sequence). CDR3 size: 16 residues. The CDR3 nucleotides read TGTGCCAGTATACCGACAGGGTGGGAGTCTAACTATGGCTACACCTTC. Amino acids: CASIPTGWESNYGYTF.

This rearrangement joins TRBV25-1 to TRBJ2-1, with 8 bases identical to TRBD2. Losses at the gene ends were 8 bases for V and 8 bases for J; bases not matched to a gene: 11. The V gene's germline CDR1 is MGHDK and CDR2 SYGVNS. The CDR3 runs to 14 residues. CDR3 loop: CASQRGGLEYEQFF. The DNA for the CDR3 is TGTGCCAGCCAACGGGGGGGTCTTGAGTATGAGCAGTTCTTC.

CDR3 amino acids: CASSSGTGDYGYTF. As DNA, the CDR3 is TGTGCCAGCAGCTCCGGGACAGGGGACTATGGCTACACCTTC. This rearrangement joins TRBV7-9 to TRBJ1-2; 10 positions match TRBD1. Germline V gene data show CDR1 as SEHNR and CDR2 as FQNEAQ (reference sequence). The CDR3 consists of 14 residues. V trimming: 4 bases; J trimming: 3 bases; junction bases outside the gene matches: 2.

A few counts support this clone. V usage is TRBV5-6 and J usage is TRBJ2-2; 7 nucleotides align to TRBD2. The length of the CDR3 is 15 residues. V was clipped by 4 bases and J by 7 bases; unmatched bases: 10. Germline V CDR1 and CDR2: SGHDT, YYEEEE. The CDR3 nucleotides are TGTGCCAGCAGCCGGCGGTGGGGGAGGGTCGGGGAGCTGTTTTTT. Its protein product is CASSRRWGRVGELFF.

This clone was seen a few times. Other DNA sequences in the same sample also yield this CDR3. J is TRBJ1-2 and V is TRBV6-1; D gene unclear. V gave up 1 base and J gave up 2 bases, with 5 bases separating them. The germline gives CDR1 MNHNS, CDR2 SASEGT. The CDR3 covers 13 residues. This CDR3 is CASSEGLNYGYTF. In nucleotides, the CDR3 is TGTGCCAGCAGTGAAGGCCTAAACTATGGCTACACCTTC.

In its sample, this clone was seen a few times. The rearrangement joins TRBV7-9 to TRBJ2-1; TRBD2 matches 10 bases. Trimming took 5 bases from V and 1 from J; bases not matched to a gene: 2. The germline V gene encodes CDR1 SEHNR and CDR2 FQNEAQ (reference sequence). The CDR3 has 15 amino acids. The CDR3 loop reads CASSPSGGSYNEQFF. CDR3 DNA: TGTGCCAGCAGCCCTAGCGGGGGTTCCTACAATGAGCAGTTCTTC.

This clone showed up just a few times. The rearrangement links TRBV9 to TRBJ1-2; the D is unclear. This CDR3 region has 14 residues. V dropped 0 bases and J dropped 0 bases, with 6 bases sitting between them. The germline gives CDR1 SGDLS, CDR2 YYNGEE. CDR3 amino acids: CASSVAITNYGYTF. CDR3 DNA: TGTGCCAGCAGCGTAGCTATTACTAACTATGGCTACACCTTC.

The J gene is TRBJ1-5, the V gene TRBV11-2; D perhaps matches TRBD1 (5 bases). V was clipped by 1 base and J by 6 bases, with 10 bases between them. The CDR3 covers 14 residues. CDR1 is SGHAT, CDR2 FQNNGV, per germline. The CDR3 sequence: CASSLAGGGQPQHF. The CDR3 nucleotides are TGTGCCAGCAGCTTAGCCGGGGGAGGTCAGCCCCAGCATTTT.

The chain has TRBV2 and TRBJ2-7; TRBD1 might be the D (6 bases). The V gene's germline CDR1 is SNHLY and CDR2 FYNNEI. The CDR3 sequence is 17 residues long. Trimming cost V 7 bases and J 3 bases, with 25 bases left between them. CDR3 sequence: CASTLNRATGVLYEQYF. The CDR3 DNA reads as TGTGCCAGCACCCTGAATAGGGCGACAGGAGTACTCTACGAGCAGTACTTC. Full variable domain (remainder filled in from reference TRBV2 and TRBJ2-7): EPEVTQTPSHQVTQMGQEVILRCVPISNHLYFYWYRQILGQKVEFLVSFYNNEISEKSEIFDDQFSVERPDGSNFTLKIRSTKLEDSAMYFCASTLNRATGVLYEQYFGPGTRLTVT.

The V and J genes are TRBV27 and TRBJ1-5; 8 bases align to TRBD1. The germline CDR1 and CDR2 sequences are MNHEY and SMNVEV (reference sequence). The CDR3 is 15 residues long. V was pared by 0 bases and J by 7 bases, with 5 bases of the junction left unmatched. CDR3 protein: CASSLSGTGLQPQHF. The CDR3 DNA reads TGTGCCAGCAGTTTATCGGGGACAGGCCTGCAGCCCCAGCATTTT.

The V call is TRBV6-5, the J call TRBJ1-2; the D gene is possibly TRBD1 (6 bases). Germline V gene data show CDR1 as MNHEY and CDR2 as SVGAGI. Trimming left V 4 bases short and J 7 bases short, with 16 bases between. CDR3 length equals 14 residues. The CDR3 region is CASSFRGAWGGYTF. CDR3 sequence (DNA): TGTGCCAGCAGTTTCAGGGGCGCTTGGGGTGGCTACACCTTC.

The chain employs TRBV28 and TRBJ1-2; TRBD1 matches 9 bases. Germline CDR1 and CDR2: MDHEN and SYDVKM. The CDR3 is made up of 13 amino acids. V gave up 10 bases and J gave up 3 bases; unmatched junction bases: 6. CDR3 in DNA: TGTGCCATCAATACAGGGGGCGACTATGGCTACACCTTC. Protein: CAINTGGDYGYTF.

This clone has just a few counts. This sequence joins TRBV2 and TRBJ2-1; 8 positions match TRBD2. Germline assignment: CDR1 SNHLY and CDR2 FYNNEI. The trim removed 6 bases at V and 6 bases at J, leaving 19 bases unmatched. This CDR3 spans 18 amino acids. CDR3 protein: CASSGLAGFSDQSNEQFF. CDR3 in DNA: TGTGCCAGCAGCGGACTAGCCGGATTCTCCGACCAGAGCAATGAGCAGTTCTTC.

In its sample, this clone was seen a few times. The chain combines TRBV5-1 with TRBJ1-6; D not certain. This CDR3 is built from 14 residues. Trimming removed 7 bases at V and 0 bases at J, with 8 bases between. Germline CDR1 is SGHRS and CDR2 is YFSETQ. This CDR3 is CASGLSSYNSPLHF. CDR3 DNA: TGCGCCAGCGGGCTAAGCTCCTATAATTCACCCCTCCACTTT.

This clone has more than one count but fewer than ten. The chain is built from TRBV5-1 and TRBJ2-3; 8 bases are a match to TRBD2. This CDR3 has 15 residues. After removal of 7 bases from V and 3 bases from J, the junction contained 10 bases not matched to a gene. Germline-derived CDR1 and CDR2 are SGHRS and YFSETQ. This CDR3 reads CASRTGGAETDTQYF. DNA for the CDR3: TGCGCCAGCCGGACCGGGGGGGCGGAGACAGATACGCAGTATTTT.

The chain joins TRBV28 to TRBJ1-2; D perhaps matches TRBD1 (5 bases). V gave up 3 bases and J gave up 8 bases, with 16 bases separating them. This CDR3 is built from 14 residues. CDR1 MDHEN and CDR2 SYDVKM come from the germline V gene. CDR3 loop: CASSLGWGGAGYTF. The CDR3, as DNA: TGTGCCAGCAGTTTGGGATGGGGGGGTGCAGGCTACACCTTC.

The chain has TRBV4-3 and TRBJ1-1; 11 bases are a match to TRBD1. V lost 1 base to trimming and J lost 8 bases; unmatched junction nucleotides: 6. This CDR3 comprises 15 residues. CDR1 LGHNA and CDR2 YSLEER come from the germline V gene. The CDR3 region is CASSQGTGGVEEAFF. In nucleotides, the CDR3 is TGCGCCAGCAGCCAAGGGACAGGGGGCGTAGAGGAAGCTTTCTTT.

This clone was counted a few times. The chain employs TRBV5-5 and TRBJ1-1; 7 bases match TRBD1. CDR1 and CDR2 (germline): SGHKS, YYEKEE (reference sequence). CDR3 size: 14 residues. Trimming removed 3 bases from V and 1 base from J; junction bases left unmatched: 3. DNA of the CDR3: TGTGCCAGCAGCTGGGGACAGAAGAACACTGAAGCTTTCTTT. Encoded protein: CASSWGQKNTEAFF.

CDR3 nucleotides: TGCGCCAGCAGCCCAGACTCGGACAGGGGAGACACTGAAGCTTTCTTT. Translating it yields CASSPDSDRGDTEAFF. The chain couples TRBV4-1 to TRBJ1-1, with TRBD1 matching over 9 bases. This CDR3 is built from 16 residues. In germline, CDR1 is MGHRA, CDR2 YSYEKL. With V trimmed by 4 bases and J by 3 bases, 9 bases remained unmatched.

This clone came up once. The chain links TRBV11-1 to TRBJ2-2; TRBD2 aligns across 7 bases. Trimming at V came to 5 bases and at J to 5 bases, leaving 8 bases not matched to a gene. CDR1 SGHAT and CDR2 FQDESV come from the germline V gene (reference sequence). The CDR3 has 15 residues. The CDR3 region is CASSEERGGTGELFF. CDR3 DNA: TGTGCCAGCAGCGAAGAGAGGGGAGGGACCGGGGAGCTGTTTTTT.

The DNA of the CDR3 is TGTGCCAGCAGTTACGCCCGGACTTCTTCGGGCACTGAAGCTTTCTTT. It specifies CASSYARTSSGTEAFF. The chain links TRBV6-5 to TRBJ1-1; no reliable D call. The CDR3 runs 16 residues. Germline V CDR1 and CDR2: MNHEY, SVGAGI. With 2 bases removed from V and 4 bases from J, the gap between germline ends came to 17 bases.

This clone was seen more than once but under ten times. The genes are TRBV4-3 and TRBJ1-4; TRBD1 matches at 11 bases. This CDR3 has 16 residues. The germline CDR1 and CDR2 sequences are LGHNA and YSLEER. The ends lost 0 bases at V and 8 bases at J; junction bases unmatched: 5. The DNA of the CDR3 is TGCGCCAGCAGCCAAGATCGGGACAGGGGGGGAGAAAAACTGTTTTTT. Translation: CASSQDRDRGGEKLFF.

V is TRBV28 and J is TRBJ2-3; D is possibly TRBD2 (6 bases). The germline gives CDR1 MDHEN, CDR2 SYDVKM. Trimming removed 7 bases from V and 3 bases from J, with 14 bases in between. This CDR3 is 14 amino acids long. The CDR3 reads CASKKAGYTDTQYF. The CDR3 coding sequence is TGTGCCAGCAAAAAGGCGGGGTATACAGATACGCAGTATTTT.